The subject of this entry is one T cell receptor (beta chain). The data stem from a study of blood T cell repertoires in COVID-19. Methods used by the authors: Quantification of nucleated cells was approximated via reference gene primer amplification. The data were produced by immunoSEQ multiplex PCR, yet TCRdb's version contains in-frame clones alone and is incomplete. Clone size and V and J calls were adopted from that table, with D and trimming inferred from the DNA. The sample shows tens of thousands of clones, about 85% of them seen only once. CDR1 is SNHLY, CDR2 FYNNEI, per germline. Losses at the gene ends were 5 bases for V and 0 bases for J; bases not matched to a gene: 18. CDR3 length equals 21 residues.

Input material: peripheral blood. V usage is TRBV2 and J usage is TRBJ2-1; 11 bases agree with TRBD2. The TCR was taken from a man between 60 and 70 years old with acute or convalescent COVID-19. The CDR3 here is CASSNPKGLAERRSSYNEQFF. The CDR3 DNA reads TGTGCCAGCAGTAACCCCAAGGGACTAGCGGAGAGAAGGAGCTCCTACAATGAGCAGTTCTTC. Full variable domain (rest looked up from reference TRBV2 and TRBJ2-1): EPEVTQTPSHQVTQMGQEVILRCVPISNHLYFYWYRQILGQKVEFLVSFYNNEISEKSEIFDDQFSVERPDGSNFTLKIRSTKLEDSAMYFCASSNPKGLAERRSSYNEQFFGPGTRLTVL.